This TCR beta chain was retrieved from a study of regulatory T cells in long-lasting Graves disease. Documented time point: persistent/refractory GD, antithyroid drugs over 5 years with positive TRAb. Extracted PBMC RNA gave rise to the TCR library. Through Arm-PCR of CDR3 regions and iRepertoire HTBI primers, TCR beta libraries were built. TCRdb passed the multiplex PCR reads through MiXCR, listing each CDR3 protein once. Here the sample spans 400,000 or so distinct CDR3 sequences, around 22% being singletons. There are many counts of this clonotype. The clonotype originates from a female donor with Graves disease. The source was peripheral blood mononuclear cells (PBMCs), collected when the disease was refractory, from a patient treated with antithyroid drugs.

In DNA, the CDR3 is TGTGCCAGCAGTTTCGGGCTGGAGACCCAGTACTTC. Protein sequence: CASSFGLETQYF. The chain recombines TRBV28 with TRBJ2-5, with D unclear. CDR3 length: 12 amino acids. The germline V gene has CDR1 MDHEN and CDR2 SYDVKM. V lost 3 bases and J lost 5, with 7 bases in between.